This T cell receptor beta chain was captured in a study of blood T cell repertoires in COVID-19. Study background: There were acute and convalescent COVID-19 samples, and they came from the United States, Italy and Spain. PBMCs, B-cell-depleted T cells, or T cells were the source of the cDNA or gDNA that made up the material.

How the authors handled the data: By means of reference gene primer amplification, nucleated cell counts were estimated. TCRdb's table, derived via immunoSEQ multiplex PCR, lists solely in-frame clones and lacks some. The V and J calls and clone size are taken from that table; D and trimming were inferred from the DNA. Among tens of thousands of clones listed, around 86% were seen once. Germline V gene sequence: CDR1 LGHNA, CDR2 YNFKEQ. The CDR3 contains 13 residues. Trimming pared 1 base from V and 2 bases from J, leaving 5 bases between. This receptor was identified in a human donor in a cohort sampled during active COVID-19. The donor label of this sample is uncertain. This chain connects TRBV4-2 to TRBJ1-2; D not resolved. The sample was peripheral blood. CDR3 coding DNA: TGTGCCAGCAGCCAAGCGGTCAACTATGGCTACACCTTC. It translates to CASSQAVNYGYTF.